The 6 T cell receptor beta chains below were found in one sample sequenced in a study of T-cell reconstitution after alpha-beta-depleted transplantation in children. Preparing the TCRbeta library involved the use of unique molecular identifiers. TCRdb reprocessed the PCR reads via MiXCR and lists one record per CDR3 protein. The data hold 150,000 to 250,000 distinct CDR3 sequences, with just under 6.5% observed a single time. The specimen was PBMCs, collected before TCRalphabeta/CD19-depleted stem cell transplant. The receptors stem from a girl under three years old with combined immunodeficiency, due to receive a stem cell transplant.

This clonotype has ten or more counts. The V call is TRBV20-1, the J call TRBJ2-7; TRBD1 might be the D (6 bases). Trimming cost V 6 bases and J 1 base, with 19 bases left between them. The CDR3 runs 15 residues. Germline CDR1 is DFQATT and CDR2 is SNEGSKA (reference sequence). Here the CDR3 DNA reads TGCAGTGCCTCCCCTCTGGACAGTCTGTCCTACGAGCAGTACTTC. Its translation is CSASPLDSLSYEQYF.

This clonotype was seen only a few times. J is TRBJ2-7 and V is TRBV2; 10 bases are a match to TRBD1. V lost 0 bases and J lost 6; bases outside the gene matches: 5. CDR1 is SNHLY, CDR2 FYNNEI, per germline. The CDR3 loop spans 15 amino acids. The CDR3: CASSEALRDRGEQYF. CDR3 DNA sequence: TGTGCCAGCAGTGAAGCGCTTAGGGACAGGGGCGAGCAGTACTTC.

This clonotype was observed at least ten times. DNA for the CDR3: TGTGCCAGCAGCCTTTGGACGGTTTATGGCTACACCTTC. As protein: CASSLWTVYGYTF. The chain is built from TRBV7-9 and TRBJ1-2; D unresolved. CDR3 length: 13 residues. The germline V gene encodes CDR1 SEHNR and CDR2 FQNEAQ (reference sequence). V lost 5 bases and J lost 5, with 12 bases in between.

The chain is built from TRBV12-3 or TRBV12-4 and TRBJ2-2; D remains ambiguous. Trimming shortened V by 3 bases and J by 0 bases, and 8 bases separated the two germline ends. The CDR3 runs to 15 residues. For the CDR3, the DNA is TGTGCCAGCAGTTTTTCCCCAACGAACACCGGGGAGCTGTTTTTT. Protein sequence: CASSFSPTNTGELFF.

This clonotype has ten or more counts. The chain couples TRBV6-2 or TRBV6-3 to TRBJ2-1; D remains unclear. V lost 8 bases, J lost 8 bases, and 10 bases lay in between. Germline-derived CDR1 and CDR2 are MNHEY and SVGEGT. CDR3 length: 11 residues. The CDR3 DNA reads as TGTGCCAGCGCCGAAGAGGATGAGCAGTTCTTC. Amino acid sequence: CASAEEDEQFF.

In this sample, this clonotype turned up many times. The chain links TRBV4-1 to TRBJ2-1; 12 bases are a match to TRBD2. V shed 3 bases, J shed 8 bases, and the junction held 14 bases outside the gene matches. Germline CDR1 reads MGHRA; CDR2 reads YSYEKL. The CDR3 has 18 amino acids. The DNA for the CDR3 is TGCGCCAGCAGCCAGCCCCTAGCGGGAGGGCCGGGTCGCCATGAGCAGTTCTTC. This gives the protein CASSQPLAGGPGRHEQFF.